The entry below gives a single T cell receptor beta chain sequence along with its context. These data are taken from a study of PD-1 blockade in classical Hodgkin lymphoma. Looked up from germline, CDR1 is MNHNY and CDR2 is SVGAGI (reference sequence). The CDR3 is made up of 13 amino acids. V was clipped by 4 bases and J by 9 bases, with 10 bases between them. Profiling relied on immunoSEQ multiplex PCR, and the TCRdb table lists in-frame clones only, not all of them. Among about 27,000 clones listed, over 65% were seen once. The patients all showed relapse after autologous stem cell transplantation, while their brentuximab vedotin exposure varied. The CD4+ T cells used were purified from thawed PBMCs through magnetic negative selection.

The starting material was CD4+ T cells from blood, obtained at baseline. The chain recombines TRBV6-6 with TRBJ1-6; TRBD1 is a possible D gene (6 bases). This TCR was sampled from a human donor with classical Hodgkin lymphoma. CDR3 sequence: CASSFDRLSPLHF. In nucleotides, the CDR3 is TGTGCCAGCAGTTTCGACAGGCTTTCACCCCTCCACTTT.